This entry is about one T cell receptor (beta chain). Looked up from germline, CDR1 is SGHNT and CDR2 is YYREEE (reference sequence). The CDR3 is 12 residues long. The V end was cut by 3 bases, the J end by 4 bases, with 7 bases between. These data are taken from a study of blood T cell repertoires in COVID-19. Study background: Some COVID-19 samples were acute and others convalescent; all came from the United States, Italy and Spain.

Generated by immunoSEQ multiplex PCR, the TCRdb table keeps only in-frame clones and is missing some. The table shows fewer than 200,000 clones, with about 85% occurring only once. The sequencing sample was made of peripheral blood. The sequence was obtained from a man in his sixties with acute or convalescent COVID-19. The gene calls are TRBV5-4 and TRBJ1-2, with no clear D. CDR3 residues: CASSSKLYGYTF. CDR3 sequence (DNA): TGTGCCAGCAGCTCGAAACTCTATGGCTACACCTTC.